Below, 17 T cell receptor beta chains from the same sample are listed, as sequenced in a study of Ad26.COV2.S vaccination and SARS-CoV-2 variants. The repertoire was sequenced with immunoSEQ multiplex PCR; TCRdb's copy has only in-frame clones and lacks some. The repertoire consists of 410,000 or so clones, with around 90% occurring once and the leading ten covering 9% to 15%. Specified treatment: around 19 received Ad26.COV2.S at low or high dose, single or two shots; roughly five received placebo; per-sample allocation not given. Samples were taken on day 63 after the first vaccine or placebo injection. The source was peripheral blood, collected in a trial of Ad26.COV2.S vaccine versus placebo. The origin of the receptors is a person aged 18-60 years who received the Ad26.COV2.S COVID-19 vaccine or a placebo.

V and J are TRBV28 and TRBJ2-7; the match to TRBD1 covers 9 bases. Trimming removed 7 bases from V and 7 bases from J; junction bases left unmatched: 14. This CDR3 is built from 15 residues. The germline V gene has CDR1 MDHEN and CDR2 SYDVKM. The CDR3 protein is CASTTFGTGTREQYF. CDR3 bases: TGTGCCAGCACTACCTTCGGGACAGGGACGAGGGAGCAGTACTTC.

Notes on this clone: Other DNA sequences in the sample encode the same CDR3. CDR3: CAISEGGAQETQYF. As DNA, the CDR3 is TGTGCCATCAGTGAGGGCGGAGCCCAGGAGACCCAGTACTTC. The chain combines TRBV10-3 with TRBJ2-5, with unresolved D. The V and J ends lost 2 bases and 5 bases respectively, with 12 bases between them. The CDR3 contains 14 residues. Germline CDR1 ENHRY, CDR2 SYGVKD.

The chain employs TRBV28 and TRBJ2-1, with TRBD1 matching 8 bases. CDR3 length: 14 amino acids. V lost 6 bases, J lost 1 base, and 2 bases stayed unmatched. CDR1 is MDHEN, CDR2 SYDVKM, per germline. The DNA of the CDR3 is TGTGCCAGCAGAAGACAGGGGTCCTACAATGAGCAGTTCTTC. It yields the protein CASRRQGSYNEQFF.

The chain uses TRBV4-3 and TRBJ2-1, with 13 bases identical to TRBD2. The CDR3 is 18 residues long. V shed 4 bases, J shed 2 bases, and the junction held 8 bases outside the gene matches. The germline gives CDR1 LGHNA, CDR2 YSLEER. CDR3 sequence reads: CASSRGLAGVNTYNEQFF. CDR3 bases: TGCGCCAGCAGCCGAGGACTAGCGGGAGTAAACACCTACAATGAGCAGTTCTTC.

The genes are TRBV4-1 and TRBJ1-4, with D uncertain. The CDR3 sequence is 15 residues long. Trimming shortened V by 0 bases and J by 8 bases, and 13 bases separated the two germline ends. Germline CDR1 is MGHRA and CDR2 is YSYEKL. CDR3 bases: TGCGCCAGCAGCCAAGATACCGAGGGCTGGGAAAAACTGTTTTTT. As protein: CASSQDTEGWEKLFF.

This clone occurred a few times. The rearrangement links TRBV29-1 to TRBJ1-1; 7 bases fit TRBD1. CDR1 is SQVTM, CDR2 ANQGSEA, per germline. V lost 0 bases, J lost 1 base, and 2 bases stayed unmatched. CDR3 length equals 14 residues. The CDR3 sequence is CSVEDGTENTEAFF. CDR3 DNA: TGCAGCGTTGAAGATGGGACAGAGAACACTGAAGCTTTCTTT. Full variable domain (rest looked up from reference TRBV29-1 and TRBJ1-1): SAVISQKPSRDICQRGTSLTIQCQVDSQVTMMFWYRQQPGQSLTLIATANQGSEATYESGFVIDKFPISRPNLTFSTLTVSNMSPEDSSIYLCSVEDGTENTEAFFGQGTRLTVV.

The rearrangement joins TRBV6-4 to TRBJ2-2, with a weak D call TRBD2 (5 bases). The CDR3 consists of 14 residues. CDR1 is MRHNA, CDR2 SNTAGT, per germline. V was pared by 4 bases and J by 0 bases, with 6 bases between. In DNA, the CDR3 is TGTGCCAGCAGTGGGACTGCGAACACCGGGGAGCTGTTTTTT. This translates into CASSGTANTGELFF.

The chain employs TRBV19 and TRBJ1-2; D is ambiguous. With 5 bases removed from V and 8 bases from J, the gap between germline ends came to 12 bases. Germline assignment: CDR1 LNHDA and CDR2 SQIVND (reference sequence). The CDR3 totals 12 residues. The CDR3 nucleotides read TGTGCCAGTAGTGACCCGTCCTGGGGCTACACCTTC. This translates into CASSDPSWGYTF.

Here the CDR3 DNA reads TGTGCCAGCAGCTCAGACCGTAGCTCCTATAATTCACCCCTCCACTTT. Protein product: CASSSDRSSYNSPLHF. The V call is TRBV7-2, the J call TRBJ1-6; D ambiguous. CDR3 length: 16 amino acids. Germline CDR1 and CDR2: SGHTA and FQGNSA. Trimming left V 4 bases short and J 0 bases short, with 10 bases between. Full variable domain (rest looked up from reference TRBV7-2 and TRBJ1-6): GAGVSQSPSNKVTEKGKDVELRCDPISGHTALYWYRQSLGQGLEFLIYFQGNSAPDKSGLPSDRFSAERTGGSVSTLTIQRTQQEDSAVYLCASSSDRSSYNSPLHFGNGTRLTVT.

The genes are TRBV11-3 and TRBJ2-1; possibly TRBD2 for D (6 bases). Trimming cost V 3 bases and J 8 bases, with 11 bases left between them. There are 13 residues in the CDR3. In germline, CDR1 is SGHNT, CDR2 YENEEA. The CDR3 nucleotides are TGTGCCAGCAGCTTCACGGGAGCGGATGAGCAGTTCTTC. Amino acid sequence: CASSFTGADEQFF.

The chain links TRBV7-9 to TRBJ1-1, with D maybe TRBD1 (6 bases). Trimming removed 8 bases at V and 1 base at J, with 14 bases between. The CDR3 spans 14 residues. From germline, CDR1 is SEHNR and CDR2 FQNEAQ (reference sequence). In DNA form, the CDR3 reads TGTGCCAGCGACAGGAGCGTGGGGAACACTGAAGCTTTCTTT. Translation gives CASDRSVGNTEAFF. The entire variable domain, with the rest obtained from reference TRBV7-9 and TRBJ1-1, is as follows: DTGVSQNPRHKITKRGQNVTFRCDPISEHNRLYWYRQTLGQGPEFLTYFQNEAQLEKSRLLSDRFSAERPKGSFSTLEIQRTEQGDSAMYLCASDRSVGNTEAFFGQGTRLTVV.

The chain employs TRBV28 and TRBJ2-7, with D perhaps TRBD2 (5 bases). The CDR3 loop spans 12 amino acids. V gave up 3 bases and J gave up 10 bases, with 13 bases separating them. Germline V gene lookup returns CDR1 MDHEN and CDR2 SYDVKM. In nucleotides, the CDR3 is TGTGCCAGCAGTTTTCGCCCCGGGGTACAGTACTTC. It codes for CASSFRPGVQYF. Full variable domain (outside the CDR3, taken from reference TRBV28 and TRBJ2-7): DVKVTQSSRYLVKRTGEKVFLECVQDMDHENMFWYRQDPGLGLRLIYFSYDVKMKEKGDIPEGYSVSREKKERFSLILESASTNQTSMYLCASSFRPGVQYFGPGTRLTVT.

The chain recombines TRBV7-2 with TRBJ1-3; 8 nucleotides agree with TRBD1. Germline assignment: CDR1 SGHTA and CDR2 FQGNSA. The CDR3 covers 15 residues. The junction had 6 bases not matched to a gene; V was cut back by 4 bases and J by 4 bases. The CDR3 sequence is CASSSDRASGNTIYF. The CDR3 DNA follows: TGTGCCAGCAGCTCGGACAGGGCCTCCGGAAACACCATATATTTT.

This sequence joins TRBV6-5 and TRBJ2-1; D perhaps matches TRBD1 (5 bases). The CDR3 is 15 amino acids. V lost 4 bases to trimming and J lost 6 bases, with 16 bases between them. Germline CDR1 and CDR2: MNHEY and SVGAGI. The CDR3 loop reads CASSSDNLGSNEQFF. DNA for the CDR3: TGTGCCAGCAGTTCGGACAATCTAGGCTCCAATGAGCAGTTCTTC.

The chain combines TRBV4-3 with TRBJ2-6; D not certain. Trimming left V 2 bases short and J 0 bases short, with 2 bases between. CDR3 size: 14 residues. Germline V gene lookup returns CDR1 LGHNA and CDR2 YSLEER. This CDR3 reads CASSQTSGANVLTF. DNA for the CDR3: TGCGCCAGCAGCCAAACCTCTGGGGCCAACGTCCTGACTTTC.

The gene calls are TRBV7-2 and TRBJ2-1; D is ambiguous. V dropped 1 base and J dropped 4 bases, with 8 bases sitting between them. Germline CDR1 and CDR2: SGHTA and FQGNSA. The CDR3 extends over 14 amino acids. CDR3 loop: CASSLGTVYNEQFF. CDR3 nucleotide sequence: TGTGCCAGCAGCTTAGGGACGGTATACAATGAGCAGTTCTTC.

As regards this clone: The germline gene is not matched at one end of the junction; a read error may be the cause. V and J are TRBV5-6 and TRBJ1-2; 8 bases fit TRBD1. Germline V gives CDR1 SGHDT, CDR2 YYEEEE. CDR3 length equals 15 residues. Here the CDR3 reads CASSLGLQGDYGYTF. CDR3 coding DNA: TGTGCCAGCAGTTTGGGTTTACAGGGGGATTATGGCTACACCTTC.